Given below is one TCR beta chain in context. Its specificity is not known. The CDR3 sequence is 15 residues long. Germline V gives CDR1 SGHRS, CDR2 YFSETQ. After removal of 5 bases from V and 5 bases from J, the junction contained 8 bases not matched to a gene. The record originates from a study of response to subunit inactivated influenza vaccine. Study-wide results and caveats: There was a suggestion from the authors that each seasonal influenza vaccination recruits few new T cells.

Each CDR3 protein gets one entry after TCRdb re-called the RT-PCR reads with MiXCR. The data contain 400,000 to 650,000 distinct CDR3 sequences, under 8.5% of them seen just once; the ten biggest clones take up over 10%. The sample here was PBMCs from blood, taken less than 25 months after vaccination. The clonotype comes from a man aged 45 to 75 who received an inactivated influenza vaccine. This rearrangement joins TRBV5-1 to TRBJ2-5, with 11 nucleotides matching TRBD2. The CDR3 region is CASSASGGSVETQYF. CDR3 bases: TGCGCCAGCAGTGCTAGCGGGGGGTCTGTTGAGACCCAGTACTTC.